The 28 T cell receptor beta chains presented below share a single source sample, sequenced in a study of CD4+ T cells in melanoma. TCRdb's copy holds only in-frame clones and misses some; the assay was immunoSEQ multiplex PCR. Here the sample spans approximately 14,000 clones, 68% being singletons. The sample was cells from a culture (not recorded whether cultured in vitro). The receptors here all came from a human donor with melanoma.

This sequence joins TRBV5-1 and TRBJ2-3; D call uncertain. Germline V gives CDR1 SGHRS, CDR2 YFSETQ. The CDR3 has 14 amino acids. Between the trimmed V and J ends, which lost 2 bases and 1 base, there was a span of 8 bases. CDR3 protein: CASSFNLGTDTQYF. The CDR3 bases are TGCGCCAGCAGCTTTAATTTAGGCACAGATACGCAGTATTTT.

J is TRBJ1-1 and V is TRBV6-6; D is unresolved. V shed 3 bases and J shed 1 base, with 6 bases lying between them. Per germline, CDR1 MNHNY and CDR2 SVGAGI (reference sequence). The CDR3 has 13 amino acids. CDR3 bases: TGTGCCAGCAGTTATGGAGGGAACACTGAAGCTTTCTTT. Protein: CASSYGGNTEAFF.

The rearrangement uses TRBV18 and TRBJ1-1; 8 nucleotides agree with TRBD1. The CDR3 extends over 15 amino acids. Germline V gene data show CDR1 as KGHSH and CDR2 as LQKENI. V shed 4 bases, J shed 5 bases, and the junction held 9 bases outside the gene matches. Here the CDR3 reads CASSLTGAAGTEAFF. The CDR3 nucleotides read TGTGCCAGCTCACTGACAGGGGCCGCGGGGACTGAAGCTTTCTTT. The full variable domain, rest sourced from reference TRBV18 and TRBJ1-1, is NAGVMQNPRHLVRRRGQEARLRCSPMKGHSHVYWYRQLPEEGLKFMVYLQKENIIDESGMPKERFSAEFPKEGPSILRIQQVVRGDSAAYFCASSLTGAAGTEAFFGQGTRLTVV.

This chain joins TRBV11-3 and TRBJ1-1; no firm D call. V lost 1 base to trimming and J lost 8 bases, with 11 bases between them. The CDR3 contains 13 residues. Looked up from germline, CDR1 is SGHNT and CDR2 is YENEEA. CDR3 DNA sequence: TGTGCCAGCAGCTTAGGTGATGGCAGGGAAGCTTTCTTT. Its translation is CASSLGDGREAFF. Together with reference TRBV11-3 and TRBJ1-1, the CDR3 gives the full variable domain: EAGVVQSPRYKIIEKKQPVAFWCNPISGHNTLYWYLQNLGQGPELLIRYENEEAVDDSQLPKDRFSAERLKGVDSTLKIQPAELGDSAVYLCASSLGDGREAFFGQGTRLTVV.

This chain joins TRBV5-1 and TRBJ2-2; D is undetermined. V lost 5 bases to trimming and J lost 4 bases, with 9 bases between them. The CDR3 is made up of 13 amino acids. The germline CDR1 and CDR2 sequences are SGHRS and YFSETQ. The CDR3 DNA reads as TGCGCCAGCAGTATGTTAGCCACCGGGGAGCTGTTTTTT. It yields the protein CASSMLATGELFF.

The chain links TRBV11-2 to TRBJ2-7, with D maybe TRBD2 (6 bases). The CDR3 has 13 amino acids. CDR1 SGHAT and CDR2 FQNNGV come from the germline V gene. Trimming left V 5 bases short and J 5 bases short, with 13 bases between. The CDR3 is CASSPGLLNEQYF. In nucleotides, the CDR3 is TGTGCCAGCAGCCCGGGACTCCTAAACGAGCAGTACTTC.

The rearrangement joins TRBV5-4 to TRBJ2-1; D remains ambiguous. The CDR3 length is 12 residues. The ends were cut back, 0 bases at V and 9 bases at J, with 7 bases in the middle. From germline, CDR1 is SGHNT and CDR2 YYREEE (reference sequence). CDR3 coding DNA: TGTGCCAGCAGCTTGGCCAGTGGTGAGCAGTTCTTC. Translated, it gives CASSLASGEQFF.

The chain has TRBV18 and TRBJ2-2; D is unclear. Deletions cut 1 base from V and 7 bases from J, with 7 bases between. This CDR3 has 13 residues. Germline CDR1 KGHSH, CDR2 LQKENI. The CDR3 is CASSPRGIGELFF. The DNA of the CDR3 is TGTGCCAGCTCACCACGAGGTATCGGGGAGCTGTTTTTT.

V is TRBV6-4 and J is TRBJ2-5, with D hard to call. Germline CDR1 is MRHNA and CDR2 is SNTAGT. This CDR3 contains 13 residues. The V end was cut by 10 bases, the J end by 2 bases, with 14 bases between. As DNA, the CDR3 is TGTGCCACCCTCCGCGCTACTCAAGAGACCCAGTACTTC. Translated, it gives CATLRATQETQYF.

This clone was found a few times. This chain connects TRBV5-5 to TRBJ2-6; a possible D gene is TRBD2 (5 bases). Germline CDR1 and CDR2: SGHKS and YYEKEE (reference sequence). The ends were cut back, 1 base at V and 1 base at J, with 6 bases in the middle. The CDR3 is 15 residues long. CDR3 sequence: CASSLSGSGANVLTF. In DNA, the CDR3 is TGTGCCAGCAGCTTGTCGGGATCTGGGGCCAACGTCCTGACTTTC.

The chain is built from TRBV30 and TRBJ1-3; D gene ambiguous. V dropped 1 base and J dropped 0 bases, with 10 bases sitting between them. CDR3 length equals 15 residues. The germline V gene encodes CDR1 GTSNPN and CDR2 SVGIG (reference sequence). In nucleotides, the CDR3 is TGTGCCTGGAGTGGACAATACCTCTCTGGAAACACCATATATTTT. This encodes CAWSGQYLSGNTIYF.

The chain combines TRBV11-2 with TRBJ2-7, with TRBD1 matching 9 bases. CDR3 size: 15 residues. With 5 bases clipped from V and 6 bases from J, the junction kept 11 bases outside the gene matches. Germline V lookup: CDR1 SGHAT, CDR2 FQNNGV. The DNA of the CDR3 is TGTGCCAGCAGCCCCCCCTGGACAGGGGTTGGCGAGCAGTACTTC. The encoded protein is CASSPPWTGVGEQYF.

This chain connects TRBV29-1 to TRBJ1-1; unclear D gene. The CDR3 contains 12 residues. From germline, CDR1 is SQVTM and CDR2 ANQGSEA. Trimming took 0 bases from V and 8 from J, leaving 10 bases between them. This CDR3 reads CSVEDGRKEAFF. The CDR3 DNA is TGCAGCGTTGAAGATGGAAGGAAAGAAGCTTTCTTT.

The chain links TRBV14 to TRBJ2-7, with D maybe TRBD1 (6 bases). V was cut by 4 bases and J by 7 bases, with 14 bases left in between. This CDR3 contains 13 residues. The germline gives CDR1 SGHDN, CDR2 FVKESK. This chain's CDR3 is CASSPYTGWEQYF. The CDR3 DNA sequence: TGTGCCAGCAGCCCTTACACAGGGTGGGAGCAGTACTTC.

This clone was observed once. V is TRBV15 and J is TRBJ2-2; TRBD1 is a possible D gene (5 bases). V gave up 6 bases and J gave up 0 bases, with 5 bases separating them. The CDR3 has 13 amino acids. The germline CDR1 and CDR2 sequences are LNHNV and YYDKDF (reference sequence). The CDR3 is CATRGPNTGELFF. The CDR3 nucleotides read TGTGCCACCAGGGGGCCGAACACCGGGGAGCTGTTTTTT.

J is TRBJ2-3 and V is TRBV2; D may match TRBD1 or TRBD2 (6 bases each). Trimming left V 0 bases short and J 9 bases short, with 13 bases between. Looked up from germline, CDR1 is SNHLY and CDR2 is FYNNEI. CDR3 size: 14 residues. The CDR3 is CASSEALRGDTQYF. DNA for the CDR3: TGTGCCAGCAGTGAAGCGCTGAGGGGGGACACGCAGTATTTT.

The table lists this clone with a few counts. V and J are TRBV10-3 and TRBJ1-2, with D maybe TRBD1 (6 bases). V lost 0 bases and J lost 0, with 11 bases in between. CDR1 and CDR2 (germline): ENHRY, SYGVKD. The CDR3 covers 16 residues. Here the CDR3 DNA reads TGTGCCATCAGTGAGTCGGAACAGGGAGCTAACTATGGCTACACCTTC. It translates to CAISESEQGANYGYTF.

In its sample, this clone was seen once. This chain's CDR3 is CASELHGQGADTQYF. The CDR3 DNA follows: TGTGCCAGCGAACTCCACGGACAGGGGGCAGATACGCAGTATTTT. The V gene is TRBV7-9, the J gene TRBJ2-3; 10 nucleotides line up with TRBD1. CDR1 is SEHNR and CDR2 is FQNEAQ in the germline V gene (reference sequence). The CDR3 covers 15 residues. V was clipped by 8 bases and J by 4 bases; unmatched bases: 9.

The V gene is TRBV11-1, the J gene TRBJ2-7; maybe TRBD1 (6 bases). Germline assignment: CDR1 SGHAT and CDR2 FQDESV (reference sequence). V lost 3 bases and J 2 bases, leaving 17 bases between the germline ends. The CDR3 is 16 amino acids. CDR3 loop: CASSFSRDTTTYEQYF. The CDR3 coding sequence is TGTGCCAGCAGCTTTTCCCGGGACACAACGACCTACGAGCAGTACTTC.

The genes are TRBV5-6 and TRBJ2-7; D may be TRBD2 (6 bases). CDR3 length: 15 amino acids. The V and J ends lost 2 bases and 0 bases respectively, with 12 bases between them. CDR1 is SGHDT and CDR2 is YYEEEE in the germline V gene. The CDR3 reads CASSFTGSSSYEQYF. CDR3 DNA sequence: TGTGCCAGCAGCTTCACCGGGAGTAGCTCCTACGAGCAGTACTTC. The variable domain in full, completed from reference TRBV5-6 and TRBJ2-7, reads DAGVTQSPTHLIKTRGQQVTLRCSPKSGHDTVSWYQQALGQGPQFIFQYYEEEERQRGNFPDRFSGHQFPNYSSELNVNALLLGDSALYLCASSFTGSSSYEQYFGPGTRLTVT.

The chain links TRBV2 to TRBJ2-1, with 7 bases lining up with TRBD1. Per germline, CDR1 SNHLY and CDR2 FYNNEI. This CDR3 has 13 residues. V shed 8 bases and J 12 bases; nucleotides not matched to a gene: 13. CDR3 coding DNA: TGTGCCAGCGGATTGCAAGACAGGGTTTCGCAGTTCTTC. Protein product: CASGLQDRVSQFF.

The CDR3 reads CATSRESQDTQYF. CDR3 bases: TGTGCCACCAGCAGAGAGAGTCAAGATACGCAGTATTTT. This rearrangement joins TRBV15 to TRBJ2-3; D gene uncertain. The CDR3 length is 13 residues. Between the trimmed V and J ends, which lost 0 bases and 5 bases, there was a span of 6 bases. Looked up from germline, CDR1 is LNHNV and CDR2 is YYDKDF (reference sequence). Full variable domain (missing parts from reference TRBV15 and TRBJ2-3): DAMVIQNPRYQVTQFGKPVTLSCSQTLNHNVMYWYQQKSSQAPKLLFHYYDKDFNNEADTPDNFQSRRPNTSFCFLDIRSPGLGDTAMYLCATSRESQDTQYFGPGTRLTVL.

The chain recombines TRBV6-5 with TRBJ2-3; D is possibly TRBD2 (5 bases). The CDR3 is 13 amino acids. The V end was cut by 3 bases, the J end by 6 bases, with 10 bases between. Germline-derived CDR1 and CDR2 are MNHEY and SVGAGI. CDR3 nucleotides: TGTGCCAGCAGTTATAGAGCGGCTGATACGCAGTATTTT. This translates into CASSYRAADTQYF.

The chain links TRBV7-9 to TRBJ2-3; a weak D match, TRBD2 (5 bases). The V end lost 1 base, the J end lost 6 bases, and 17 bases lay between the germline ends. This CDR3 spans 16 amino acids. The germline V gene encodes CDR1 SEHNR and CDR2 FQNEAQ (reference sequence). The CDR3 region is CASSLVPGILADTQYF. CDR3 coding DNA: TGTGCCAGCAGCTTAGTGCCGGGAATCCTGGCGGATACGCAGTATTTT. Based on the CDR3 plus reference TRBV7-9 and TRBJ2-3, the full variable domain is DTGVSQNPRHKITKRGQNVTFRCDPISEHNRLYWYRQTLGQGPEFLTYFQNEAQLEKSRLLSDRFSAERPKGSFSTLEIQRTEQGDSAMYLCASSLVPGILADTQYFGPGTRLTVL.

The genes are TRBV18 and TRBJ1-2; D remains ambiguous. This CDR3 comprises 14 residues. Trimming removed 5 bases at V and 2 bases at J, with 12 bases between. The germline gives CDR1 KGHSH, CDR2 LQKENI. The CDR3 region is CASSVLGRNYGYTF. For the CDR3, the DNA is TGTGCCAGCTCAGTCCTAGGGCGAAACTATGGCTACACCTTC.

This chain uses TRBV5-1 with TRBJ1-4; 11 positions match TRBD1. This CDR3 is built from 15 residues. Germline assignment: CDR1 SGHRS and CDR2 YFSETQ. V lost 1 base to trimming and J lost 7 bases; unmatched junction nucleotides: 3. The CDR3 DNA reads as TGCGCCAGCAGCTTGTCCGGGACAGGGGGTGAAAAACTGTTTTTT. This gives the protein CASSLSGTGGEKLFF.

This clone was observed a single time. The rearrangement joins TRBV15 to TRBJ2-2; D is possibly TRBD1 or TRBD2 (6 bases each). CDR1 is LNHNV, CDR2 YYDKDF, per germline (reference sequence). Trimming removed 1 base from V and 5 bases from J, with 20 bases in between. There are 18 residues in the CDR3. CDR3 sequence (DNA): TGTGCCACCAGCAGAGGAACTAGCCTCAGTAGGGGGACCGGGGAGCTGTTTTTT. Translated, it gives CATSRGTSLSRGTGELFF.

CDR3 residues: CASSPGTGNEKLFF. The CDR3 nucleotides are TGTGCCAGCTCACCCGGGACAGGGAATGAAAAACTGTTTTTT. The chain links TRBV18 to TRBJ1-4; 9 bases map to TRBD1. This CDR3 region has 14 residues. Per germline, CDR1 KGHSH and CDR2 LQKENI. V was clipped by 3 bases and J by 5 bases; unmatched bases: 1.